The 20 T cell receptor beta chains below all came from one sample that was sequenced in a study of shared clonotypes between healthy human individuals. The repertoire was sequenced with immunoSEQ multiplex PCR; TCRdb's copy has only in-frame clones and lacks some. Of about 820,000 clones listed, 80% to 95% are singletons. Terminally differentiated effector memory CD45RA+ cells were left out of the naive CD8 fraction, which was CD45RO-negative and positively selected for CCR7. The specimen was naive CD8+ T cells sorted from blood. The receptor set was obtained from a man aged 30-40 years in good health.

The chain recombines TRBV5-6 with TRBJ1-1, with 9 bases identical to TRBD1. The CDR3 is made up of 14 amino acids. Germline trimming cut 3 bases from V and 5 bases from J; bases unmatched to any gene: 5. Per germline, CDR1 SGHDT and CDR2 YYEEEE. The CDR3 DNA reads TGTGCCAGCAGCTCACAGGGGGCGCAAACTGAAGCTTTCTTT. Its translation is CASSSQGAQTEAFF.

The chain employs TRBV10-3 and TRBJ2-1; 8 nucleotides match TRBD2. CDR1 is ENHRY, CDR2 SYGVKD, per germline. J lost 4 bases, V lost 5 bases, and 10 bases had no gene match. This CDR3 region has 16 residues. For the CDR3, the DNA is TGTGCCATCAGTCCAAAGGCAGCGGGAGTTTACAATGAGCAGTTCTTC. It is translated as CAISPKAAGVYNEQFF.

The chain combines TRBV7-8 with TRBJ1-1; 10 bases line up with TRBD1. Unmatched junction bases numbered 17, after V lost 1 base and J lost 3 bases. Germline-derived CDR1 and CDR2 are SGHVS and FQNEAQ. The CDR3 length is 20 residues. CDR3 DNA: TGTGCCAGCAGCTTAGACCGACAGGGGGCACTTAAGGGTGCGGACACTGAAGCTTTCTTT. It specifies CASSLDRQGALKGADTEAFF.

The chain joins TRBV7-9 to TRBJ2-1; 7 bases fit TRBD2. Germline-derived CDR1 and CDR2 are SEHNR and FQNEAQ (reference sequence). V lost 4 bases and J lost 0; bases outside the gene matches: 12. This CDR3 spans 18 amino acids. Written as DNA, the CDR3 is TGTGCCAGCAGCTCCGGCCCTGGGGCTAGCGGCTCCTACAATGAGCAGTTCTTC. Translating gives CASSSGPGASGSYNEQFF.

The V and J genes are TRBV28 and TRBJ2-7; 9 bases align to TRBD2. V lost 6 bases and J lost 6; bases outside the gene matches: 9. The length of the CDR3 is 14 residues. CDR1 is MDHEN, CDR2 SYDVKM, per germline. The CDR3, as DNA: TGTGCCAGCAGCAAGAGGTTAGCGGGAGTCGAGCAGTACTTC. Residues: CASSKRLAGVEQYF.

This clone was seen once. The rearrangement links TRBV5-1 to TRBJ2-1, with D tentatively TRBD2 (5 bases). Germline CDR1 reads SGHRS; CDR2 reads YFSETQ. Deletions cut 5 bases from V and 6 bases from J, with 6 bases between. This CDR3 comprises 11 residues. This CDR3 reads CASSTSNEQFF. The CDR3 region has the DNA TGCGCCAGCAGTACTAGCAATGAGCAGTTCTTC.

This clone was counted once. CDR3 nucleotide sequence: TGTGCCAGCAGTTTCGGGCAGGGGGTGGGGTACGAGCAGTACTTC. Translation: CASSFGQGVGYEQYF. J is TRBJ2-7 and V is TRBV28; 7 positions agree with TRBD1. The CDR3 has 15 residues. Germline V CDR1 and CDR2: MDHEN, SYDVKM. Trimming cost V 3 bases and J 4 bases; bases outside gene matches: 9.

In its sample, this clone was seen a few times. V gene TRBV6-5 combines with J gene TRBJ1-1; no clear D gene. Germline V lookup: CDR1 MNHEY, CDR2 SVGAGI. The V end was cut by 7 bases, the J end by 4 bases, with 13 bases between. The CDR3 runs to 13 residues. CDR3 sequence (DNA): TGTGCCAGCACTAAGGGCAGTGGCACTGAAGCTTTCTTT. Amino acid sequence: CASTKGSGTEAFF.

The chain couples TRBV27 to TRBJ2-2; 7 bases match TRBD1. Germline V gene lookup returns CDR1 MNHEY and CDR2 SMNVEV (reference sequence). The CDR3 consists of 16 residues. V shed 6 bases and J 1 base; nucleotides not matched to a gene: 8. The CDR3 region is CASRESGTVNTGELFF. In nucleotides, the CDR3 is TGTGCCAGCAGGGAATCCGGGACAGTGAACACCGGGGAGCTGTTTTTT.

On this clone: The same CDR3 is also encoded by other DNA sequences in this sample. The rearrangement joins TRBV9 to TRBJ2-7, with D possibly called TRBD1 or TRBD2 (6 bases each). The CDR3 runs to 14 residues. CDR1 and CDR2 from the germline V gene are SGDLS and YYNGEE. V lost 0 bases and J lost 6, with 13 bases in between. CDR3 region: CASSVGGGSSEQYF. The CDR3 DNA reads TGTGCCAGCAGCGTAGGAGGGGGGAGTTCCGAGCAGTACTTC.

V usage is TRBV27 and J usage is TRBJ1-5; a weak D match, TRBD1 (5 bases). The germline V and J ends were trimmed by 6 bases and 2 bases, with 5 bases remaining between them. CDR3 length: 12 amino acids. Per the germline V gene, CDR1 is MNHEY and CDR2 is SMNVEV (reference sequence). The CDR3 DNA sequence: TGTGCCAGCAGACAGGGCAATCAGCCCCAGCATTTT. Protein product: CASRQGNQPQHF.

The rearrangement uses TRBV7-8 and TRBJ2-7, with a tentative D call TRBD2 (6 bases). CDR3 length equals 16 residues. Per germline, CDR1 SGHVS and CDR2 FQNEAQ. V lost 2 bases and J lost 0, with 14 bases in between. Written as DNA, the CDR3 is TGTGCCAGCAGCTTATCGTCCGGGAGTTCCTCCTACGAGCAGTACTTC. Translation gives CASSLSSGSSSYEQYF.

The chain uses TRBV9 and TRBJ2-1, with 7 nucleotides matching TRBD2. CDR1 and CDR2 (germline): SGDLS, YYNGEE. The CDR3 length is 16 residues. After removal of 0 bases from V and 2 bases from J, the junction contained 5 bases not matched to a gene. The CDR3 DNA reads as TGTGCCAGCAGCGTAGGGGGAGGGAGGCCCTACAATGAGCAGTTCTTC. Translation gives CASSVGGGRPYNEQFF.

The V and J genes are TRBV25-1 and TRBJ2-3; 9 nucleotides match TRBD1. V lost 2 bases to trimming and J lost 1 base; unmatched junction nucleotides: 10. The germline CDR1 and CDR2 sequences are MGHDK and SYGVNS. This CDR3 comprises 18 residues. The CDR3 loop is CASSELGTGIAGTDTQYF. In nucleotides, the CDR3 is TGTGCCAGCAGTGAACTCGGGACAGGGATTGCTGGCACAGATACGCAGTATTTT.

V usage is TRBV5-5 and J usage is TRBJ2-2, with 7 bases identical to TRBD2. CDR3 length: 16 amino acids. V was pared by 4 bases and J by 6 bases, with 12 bases of the junction left unmatched. Germline V CDR1 and CDR2: SGHKS, YYEKEE (reference sequence). In nucleotides, the CDR3 is TGTGCCAGCAGCCCTCGGGGGGATATCTGGGCCGGGGAGCTGTTTTTT. Amino acid sequence: CASSPRGDIWAGELFF.

This chain connects TRBV6-5 to TRBJ2-1, with D perhaps assigned TRBD1 or TRBD2 (5 bases each). Trimming stripped 2 bases from V and 9 bases from J, with 11 bases between. From germline, CDR1 is MNHEY and CDR2 SVGAGI. The CDR3 runs to 13 residues. The CDR3 DNA reads TGTGCCAGCAGTTACCAGGGACCGGGTGAGCAGTTCTTC. It yields the protein CASSYQGPGEQFF.

This chain uses TRBV2 with TRBJ2-2; TRBD1 might be the D (6 bases). The germline V and J ends were trimmed by 3 bases and 1 base, with 12 bases remaining between them. The CDR3 consists of 16 residues. Germline loops: CDR1 SNHLY, CDR2 FYNNEI. Written as DNA, the CDR3 is TGTGCCAGCAGTGAGGCACAGGGTCTGAACACCGGGGAGCTGTTTTTT. Encoded protein: CASSEAQGLNTGELFF.

The V and J genes are TRBV5-6 and TRBJ1-4, with TRBD1 matching 11 bases. V dropped 5 bases and J dropped 2; count of bases not matched to a gene: 11. The CDR3 is 18 amino acids. Germline values: CDR1 SGHDT, CDR2 YYEEEE. CDR3 bases: TGTGCCAGCAGGGCCAAGGCGGGACAGGGGGGTACTAATGAAAAACTGTTTTTT. Translation gives CASRAKAGQGGTNEKLFF.

The CDR3 sequence: CASSLGNLGSGADTQYF. CDR3 nucleotide sequence: TGTGCCAGCAGCTTAGGGAATCTAGGAAGTGGGGCAGATACGCAGTATTTT. This chain links TRBV7-9 with TRBJ2-3, with D unresolved. Trimming cost V 1 base and J 4 bases, with 18 bases left between them. This CDR3 is 17 amino acids long. Germline V lookup: CDR1 SEHNR, CDR2 FQNEAQ (reference sequence).

The chain joins TRBV29-1 to TRBJ2-5, with TRBD2 as a possible D gene (5 bases). With 2 bases removed from V and 6 bases from J, the gap between germline ends came to 10 bases. The CDR3 covers 12 residues. The germline V gene encodes CDR1 SQVTM and CDR2 ANQGSEA. The CDR3 DNA is TGCAGCGTTGAAAGGGAGCATCAGACCCAGTACTTC. The encoded protein is CSVEREHQTQYF.